This T cell receptor (beta chain) was profiled in a study of long-term antiretroviral therapy in people with HIV (dated 2022 in TCRdb). Context from the whole study: The earliest samples were collected roughly a decade before the 2015 WHO recommendation for immediate ART, at a time when ART was usually postponed until CD4 counts fell. A total of 192 cryopreserved PBMC samples came from approximately 30 adults with confirmed HIV infection and were collected serially over a mean of approximately 6 years (range 1-12). Test extractions of a monoclonal T-cell line alongside approximately 36 polyclonal samples showed no cross-contamination during QIAcube processing. Of the roughly 30 participants with HIV, about a dozen were female. A retrospective serial study tested whether changes in peripheral blood TRB repertoire composition and diversity were associated with ART initiation and durable HIV suppression.

This clone showed up just once. Its recognized antigen is unknown. Within one base of it there is no much larger clone, and no base qualities were kept. Sequencing of the TRB variable region was done with the immunoSEQ hsTCRB v3.0 assay at survey level resolution. A depth of 40,000-50,000 T-cell genomes per sample was targeted for TRB sequencing. An Illumina MiSeq with a v3 150-cycle kit was used to sequence the pooled TRB libraries. Per the original workflow: Repertoire analysis ran in R within a reproducible Nextflow workflow covering QC, data transformation and analysis. LymphoSeq2, an R package for AIRR-Seq data exploration, was used to implement custom analyses. Four samples yielding fewer than 5000 total TRB sequences were excluded, leaving 188 analyzed HIV repertoires. Among the roughly 200 retained HIV repertoires, approximately 61 were collected before ART initiation and 129 after ART initiation. Repertoires were downsampled to 5000 TRB nucleotide sequences, and summary statistics were averaged over 100 downsampling iterations. Only TRB sequences with CDR3 regions of at least seven amino acids were retained for analysis. Two measures captured diversity: a Shannon entropy-derived clonality score and the Gini coefficient. Repertoire networks linked the top 5000 CDR3 amino acid sequences whenever two sequences differed by an edit distance of one. GLIPH2 predicted antigen specificity groups and MHC restriction for TRB CDR3 amino acid sequences. Known CMV, EBV, HIV or tissue antigen associations were flagged by matching CDR3 amino acid sequences against VDJdb and McPAS-TCR. Pre-ART, post-ART and control groups were compared with Wilcoxon signed-rank tests and Holm-Bonferroni correction. In its TCRdb copy, this immuneACCESS table keeps in-frame sequences only and misses some clones. Where compared with another copy, unresolved V genes explain less than half of these, and the others have no known cause. V and J calls and clone size are those listed in that table; D and trimming were worked out from the DNA. In all, the sample holds about 23,000 clones, and 83% of those were seen once. The top ten clones comprise around 22% of the sample.

To be included, a participant needed at least one PBMC sample from before ART initiation plus at least two post-ART samples. All participants with HIV were treated in the United States of America. Before DNA extraction, cryopreserved samples of 1-10 million PBMC were thawed and then washed. At the time of the earliest PBMC sample, participants with HIV were aged between 23 and 54 years. Each participant contributed PBMC samples from 1-4 timepoints before ART initiation and 2-8 timepoints after ART initiation, with a median of 7 samples. Serial HIV viral load, CD4+ T-cell count, ART history and demographic data were obtained for every participant. Genomic DNA was extracted from unsorted PBMC with a Qiagen kit on a QIAcube, processed in batches of 12 samples. What the research found in general, with its limitations: Compared with controls, HIV repertoires had narrower CDR3 length ranges, and the network structure pointed to an antigen-experienced repertoire that shifted only slightly toward naive after ART. Expanded TRB clones identified before ART initiation dominated the repertoire across all time points, though the dominance fluctuated and decreased in many PLHIV after ART. ART initiation was associated with a significant increase in TRB diversity, but diversity stayed significantly below transplant donor controls even after long-term ART. Because pre-ART samples had limited cell numbers, profiling was done on unsorted PBMC rather than on sorted CD4+ and CD8+ T cells. The samples span the years 2004 to 2017, and the ART regimens used at that time may not be as effective as current regimens. Inferences about post-ART repertoire changes were limited because no data were available on ART adherence, viral resistance or therapy changes. Since PBMC availability was limited, sequencing covered only the TCR beta chain, with no alpha chain pairing.

The source is a man aged 50 to 59 with HIV. The source material was unsorted PBMCs, sampled 0.4 years after starting antiretroviral therapy.

The nucleotides read TGTGCCATCAGTGAGCAGGGTAACTATGGCTACACCTTC. It specifies CAISEQGNYGYTF. The rearranged segments are TRBV10-3 and TRBJ1-2; the D segment could be TRBD1, given 5 matching bases. The V and J ends are trimmed by 2 bases and 1 base, leaving 5 bases between them. From the germline V gene, CDR1 is ENHRY and CDR2 is SYGVKD. The CDR3, cysteine through phenylalanine, is 13 amino acids long. Kept here is only the CDR3 DNA, which spans 39 bases and is read in frame from base 1.